This TCR beta chain is from a study of T cells in Graves' hyperthyroidism and ophthalmopathy. The length of the CDR3 is 14 residues. Germline V CDR1 and CDR2: MNHEY, SVGAGI. V was cut by 4 bases and J by 3 bases, with 13 bases left in between. This clonotype was picked up a small number of times. Regions amplified from RNA transcripts were the TCR beta CDR3 regions. HTBI primers drove first-round RT-PCR of the TCR CDR3. TCRdb redid the calling of the multiplex PCR reads with MiXCR, one entry per CDR3 protein. In the table there are hundreds of thousands of distinct CDR3 sequences, roughly 46% of which are singletons.

The receptor comes from an adult man with Graves' disease, either hyperthyroidism or ophthalmopathy (not recorded which). The J gene is TRBJ2-7, the V gene TRBV6-5, with D perhaps TRBD2 (6 bases). Material for sequencing was peripheral blood or thyroid tissue (not recorded which). As DNA, the CDR3 is TGTGCCAGCAGTTCGGGCGGGGCGCTCTACGAGCAGTACTTC. As protein: CASSSGGALYEQYF.